The 7 T cell receptor beta chains reported below all come from one sample, sequenced in a study. Via MiXCR, TCRdb re-called the 5' RACE reads, giving one row per CDR3 protein. This table has roughly 11,000 distinct CDR3 sequences, 27% appearing once. Treg sorting used a CD4+CD25+CD127-/low gate. The sample taken for sequencing was Tregs sorted from a lymph node. Every receptor here comes from a female donor with breast cancer.

This clonotype showed up just a few times. V is TRBV30 and J is TRBJ2-1; D is unclear. Germline CDR1 and CDR2: GTSNPN and SVGIG (reference sequence). V lost 2 bases and J 1 base, leaving 9 bases between the germline ends. This CDR3 is built from 14 residues. The CDR3 here is CAWSPRGSYNEQFF. CDR3 coding DNA: TGTGCCTGGAGTCCCCGCGGATCCTACAATGAGCAGTTCTTC.

This clonotype was recorded once. This chain links TRBV7-9 with TRBJ1-2; D call uncertain. The CDR3 extends over 15 amino acids. V was pared by 5 bases and J by 7 bases, with 20 bases between. Per the germline V gene, CDR1 is SEHNR and CDR2 is FQNEAQ (reference sequence). The CDR3 reads CASSPPSFPFCGYTF. In nucleotides, the CDR3 is TGTGCCAGCAGCCCCCCCAGCTTTCCCTTCTGTGGCTACACCTTC.

This clonotype came up a few times. A much larger clone lies one base from this, so it may be a read error. V usage is TRBV10-2 and J usage is TRBJ2-1; the D is unclear. V lost 5 bases to trimming and J lost 6 bases, with 17 bases between them. Germline values: CDR1 WSHSY, CDR2 SAAADI. This CDR3 is 15 amino acids long. The CDR3 protein is CASSKAGSFFNEQFF. In DNA form, the CDR3 reads TGCGCCAGCAGTAAGGCTGGCAGCTTTTTCAATGAGCAGTTCTTC.

Turning to this clonotype: A junction end diverges from the germline sequence, so it may reflect a read error. This chain links TRBV5-1 with TRBJ2-1; D tentatively fits TRBD1 or TRBD2 (5 bases each). Germline CDR1 and CDR2: SGHRS and YFSETQ. The CDR3 covers 15 residues. The chain's CDR3 is CASSFRGSENNEQLF. The DNA of the CDR3 is TGCGCCAGCAGCTTTAGGGGTAGCGAGAACAATGAGCAGCTCTTC.

This clonotype has at least ten counts. V and J are TRBV5-1 and TRBJ1-1; 8 bases agree with TRBD1. This CDR3 spans 15 amino acids. Trimming cost V 4 bases and J 4 bases; bases outside gene matches: 9. Germline V gene sequence: CDR1 SGHRS, CDR2 YFSETQ. CDR3 region: CASSKEWTGPTEAFF. The CDR3 DNA follows: TGCGCCAGCAGCAAAGAATGGACAGGGCCCACTGAAGCTTTCTTT.

This clonotype came up many times. One base away lies a much larger clone, so this may be a sequencing read error. V is TRBV7-9 and J is TRBJ1-2; no clear D. Germline CDR1 and CDR2: SEHNR and FQNEAQ (reference sequence). The CDR3 runs to 12 residues. Trimming left V 8 bases short and J 8 bases short, with 15 bases between. CDR3 residues: CASFRRDRGYTF. As DNA, the CDR3 is TGTGCCAGCTTCAGGCGGGATAGAGGCTACACCTTC.

By sample share, this clonotype is medium-sized. This chain links TRBV19 with TRBJ2-1; tentative D call: TRBD1 (5 bases). Deletions cut 3 bases from V and 4 bases from J, with 7 bases between. CDR3 size: 13 residues. From germline, CDR1 is LNHDA and CDR2 SQIVND (reference sequence). The CDR3 sequence is CASSISGYNEQFF. In nucleotides, the CDR3 is TGTGCCAGTAGTATCTCAGGGTACAATGAGCAGTTCTTC.